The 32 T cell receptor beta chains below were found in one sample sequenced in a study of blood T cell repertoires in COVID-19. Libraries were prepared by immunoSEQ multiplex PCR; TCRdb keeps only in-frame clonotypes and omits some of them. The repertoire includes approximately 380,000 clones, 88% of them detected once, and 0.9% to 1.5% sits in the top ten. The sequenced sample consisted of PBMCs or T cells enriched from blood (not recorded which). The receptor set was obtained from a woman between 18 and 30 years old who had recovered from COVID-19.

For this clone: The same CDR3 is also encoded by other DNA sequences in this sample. CDR3 residues: CASSLDTNYGYTF. CDR3 in DNA: TGCGCCAGCAGCCTGGACACTAACTATGGCTACACCTTC. The chain recombines TRBV5-1 with TRBJ1-2, with D maybe TRBD1 (5 bases). CDR1 is SGHRS, CDR2 YFSETQ, per germline. The V gene lost 4 bases and the J gene lost 0 bases, with 7 bases spanning the gap. The CDR3 sequence is 13 residues long.

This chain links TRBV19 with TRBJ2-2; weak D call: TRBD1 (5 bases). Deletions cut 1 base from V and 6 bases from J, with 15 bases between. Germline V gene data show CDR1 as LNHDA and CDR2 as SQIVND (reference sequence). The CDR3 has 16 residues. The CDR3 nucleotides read TGTGCCAGTAGTATAGGATTTCAGGGTGGCCCCGGGGAGCTGTTTTTT. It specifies CASSIGFQGGPGELFF.

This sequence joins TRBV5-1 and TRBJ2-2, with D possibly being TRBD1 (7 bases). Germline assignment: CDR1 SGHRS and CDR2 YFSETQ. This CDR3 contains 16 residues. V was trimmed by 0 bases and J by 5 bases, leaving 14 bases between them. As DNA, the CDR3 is TGCGCCAGCAGCTTGGCCTGGCAGGGGGGTACCGGGGAGCTGTTTTTT. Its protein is CASSLAWQGGTGELFF.

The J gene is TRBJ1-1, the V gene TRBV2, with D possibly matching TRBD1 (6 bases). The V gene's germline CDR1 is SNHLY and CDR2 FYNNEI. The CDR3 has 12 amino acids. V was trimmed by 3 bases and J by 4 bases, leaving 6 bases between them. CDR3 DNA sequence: TGTGCCAGCAGTGACAGGGGCACTGAAGCTTTCTTT. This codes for CASSDRGTEAFF.

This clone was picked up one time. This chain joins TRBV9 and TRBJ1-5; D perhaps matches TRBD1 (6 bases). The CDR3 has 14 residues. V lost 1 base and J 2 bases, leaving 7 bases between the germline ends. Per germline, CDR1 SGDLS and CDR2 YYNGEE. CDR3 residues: CASSVSGGNQPQHF. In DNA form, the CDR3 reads TGTGCCAGCAGCGTATCAGGGGGCAATCAGCCCCAGCATTTT.

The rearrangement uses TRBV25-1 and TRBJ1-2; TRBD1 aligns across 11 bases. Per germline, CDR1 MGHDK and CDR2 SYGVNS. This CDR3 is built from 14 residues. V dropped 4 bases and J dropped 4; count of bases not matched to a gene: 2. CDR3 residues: CASSGTGGIYGYTF. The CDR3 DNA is TGTGCCAGCAGTGGGACAGGGGGCATCTATGGCTACACCTTC.

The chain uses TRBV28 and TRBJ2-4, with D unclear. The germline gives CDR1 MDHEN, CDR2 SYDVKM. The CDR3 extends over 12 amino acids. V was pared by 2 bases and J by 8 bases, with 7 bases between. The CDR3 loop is CASSLLSDIQYF. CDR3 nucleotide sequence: TGTGCCAGCAGTTTACTTTCAGACATTCAGTACTTC.

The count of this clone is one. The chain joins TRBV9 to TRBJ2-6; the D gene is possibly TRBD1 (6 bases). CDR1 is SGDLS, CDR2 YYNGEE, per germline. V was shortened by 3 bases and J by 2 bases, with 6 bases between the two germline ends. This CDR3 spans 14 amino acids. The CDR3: CASSEGAGANVLTF. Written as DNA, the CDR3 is TGTGCCAGCAGCGAGGGGGCTGGGGCCAACGTCCTGACTTTC.

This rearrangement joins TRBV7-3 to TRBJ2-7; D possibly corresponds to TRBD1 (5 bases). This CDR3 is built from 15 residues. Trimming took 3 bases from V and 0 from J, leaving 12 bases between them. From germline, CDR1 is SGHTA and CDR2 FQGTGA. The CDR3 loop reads CASSFSGKSSYEQYF. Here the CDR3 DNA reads TGTGCCAGCAGCTTCTCAGGGAAGAGCTCCTACGAGCAGTACTTC.

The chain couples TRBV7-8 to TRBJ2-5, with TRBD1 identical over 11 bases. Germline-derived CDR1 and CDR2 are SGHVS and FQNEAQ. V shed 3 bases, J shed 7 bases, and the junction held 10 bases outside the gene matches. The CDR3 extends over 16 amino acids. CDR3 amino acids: CASSLDPGQGGVTQYF. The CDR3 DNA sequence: TGTGCCAGCAGCTTGGATCCGGGACAGGGGGGGGTGACCCAGTACTTC.

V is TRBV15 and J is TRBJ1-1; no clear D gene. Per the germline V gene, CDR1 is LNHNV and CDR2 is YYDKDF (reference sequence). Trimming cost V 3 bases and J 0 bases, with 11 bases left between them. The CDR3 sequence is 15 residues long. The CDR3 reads CATSSYTELNTEAFF. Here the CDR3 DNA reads TGTGCCACCAGCAGCTACACGGAGTTGAACACTGAAGCTTTCTTT.

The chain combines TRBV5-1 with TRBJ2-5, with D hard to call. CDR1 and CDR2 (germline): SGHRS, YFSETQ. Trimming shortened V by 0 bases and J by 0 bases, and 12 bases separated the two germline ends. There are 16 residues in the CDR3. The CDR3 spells CASSLGYTTYQETQYF. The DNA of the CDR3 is TGCGCCAGCAGCTTGGGGTACACCACGTACCAAGAGACCCAGTACTTC.

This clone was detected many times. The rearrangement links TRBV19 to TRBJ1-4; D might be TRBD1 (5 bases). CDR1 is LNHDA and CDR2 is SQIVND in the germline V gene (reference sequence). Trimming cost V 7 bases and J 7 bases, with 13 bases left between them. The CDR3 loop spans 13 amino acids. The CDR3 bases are TGTGCCAGTAAGAGGGCGGGGGTTGAAAAACTGTTTTTT. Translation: CASKRAGVEKLFF.

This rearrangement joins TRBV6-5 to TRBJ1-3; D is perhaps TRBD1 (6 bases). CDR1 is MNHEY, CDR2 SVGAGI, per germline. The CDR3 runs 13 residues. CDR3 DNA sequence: TGTGGCTCTGGGACACTCTCTGGAAACACCATATATTTT. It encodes CGSGTLSGNTIYF.

CDR3 residues: CASSPSDWDRGTEAFF. In nucleotides, the CDR3 is TGTGCCAGCTCTCCGTCAGACTGGGACAGGGGCACTGAAGCTTTCTTT. The genes are TRBV18 and TRBJ1-1; 10 bases align to TRBD1. The length of the CDR3 is 16 residues. With 6 bases clipped from V and 4 bases from J, the junction kept 11 bases outside the gene matches. Per germline, CDR1 KGHSH and CDR2 LQKENI.

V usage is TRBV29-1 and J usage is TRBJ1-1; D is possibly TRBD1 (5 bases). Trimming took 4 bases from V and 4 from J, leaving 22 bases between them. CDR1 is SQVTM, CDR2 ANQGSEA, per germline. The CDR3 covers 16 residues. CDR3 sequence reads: CSVGGDHTWGGTEAFF. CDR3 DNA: TGCAGCGTTGGCGGGGACCATACCTGGGGCGGCACTGAAGCTTTCTTT. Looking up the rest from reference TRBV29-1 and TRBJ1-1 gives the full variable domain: SAVISQKPSRDICQRGTSLTIQCQVDSQVTMMFWYRQQPGQSLTLIATANQGSEATYESGFVIDKFPISRPNLTFSTLTVSNMSPEDSSIYLCSVGGDHTWGGTEAFFGQGTRLTVV.

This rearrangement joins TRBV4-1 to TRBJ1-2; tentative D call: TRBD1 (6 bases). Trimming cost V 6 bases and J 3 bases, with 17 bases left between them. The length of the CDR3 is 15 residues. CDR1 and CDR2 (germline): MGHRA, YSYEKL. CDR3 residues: CASSQKKGGDYGYTF. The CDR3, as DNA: TGCGCCAGCAGTCAGAAAAAGGGGGGGGACTATGGCTACACCTTC.

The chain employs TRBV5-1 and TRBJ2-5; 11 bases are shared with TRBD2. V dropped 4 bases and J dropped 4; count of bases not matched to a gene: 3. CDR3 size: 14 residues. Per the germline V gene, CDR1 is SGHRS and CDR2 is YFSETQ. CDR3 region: CASSPGTSGETQYF. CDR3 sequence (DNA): TGCGCCAGCAGCCCCGGGACTAGCGGAGAGACCCAGTACTTC.

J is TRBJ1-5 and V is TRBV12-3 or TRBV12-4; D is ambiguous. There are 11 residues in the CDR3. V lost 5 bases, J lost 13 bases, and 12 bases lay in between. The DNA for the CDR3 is TGTGCCAGCAGTCTTGACTCCAAACAGCATTTT. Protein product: CASSLDSKQHF.

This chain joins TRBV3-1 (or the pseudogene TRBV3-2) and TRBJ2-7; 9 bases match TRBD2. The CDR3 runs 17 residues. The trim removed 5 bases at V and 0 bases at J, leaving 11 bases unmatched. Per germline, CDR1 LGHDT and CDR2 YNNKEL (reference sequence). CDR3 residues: CASSSPLTSGASYEQYF. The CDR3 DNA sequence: TGTGCCAGCAGCTCGCCCCTGACTAGCGGAGCCTCCTACGAGCAGTACTTC.

CDR3 protein: CASSQVGQGLGAQHF. The CDR3 nucleotides read TGCGCCAGCAGCCAGGTGGGCCAGGGGTTAGGAGCCCAGCATTTT. The V and J genes are TRBV4-1 and TRBJ1-5, with D possibly being TRBD1 (6 bases). CDR1 is MGHRA, CDR2 YSYEKL, per germline. The length of the CDR3 is 15 residues. The V and J ends lost 3 bases and 11 bases respectively, with 20 bases between them.

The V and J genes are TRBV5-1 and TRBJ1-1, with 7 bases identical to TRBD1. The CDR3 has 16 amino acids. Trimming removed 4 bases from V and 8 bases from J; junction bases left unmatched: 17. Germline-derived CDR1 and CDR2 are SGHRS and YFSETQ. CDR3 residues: CASSLDRAAPNAEAFF. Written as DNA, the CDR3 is TGCGCCAGCAGCCTCGACAGGGCAGCACCCAACGCCGAAGCTTTCTTT.

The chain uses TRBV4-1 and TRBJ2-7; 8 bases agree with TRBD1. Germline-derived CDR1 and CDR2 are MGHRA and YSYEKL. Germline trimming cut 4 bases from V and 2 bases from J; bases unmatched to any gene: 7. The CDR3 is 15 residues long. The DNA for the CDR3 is TGCGCCAGCAGCCCCAGACAGGGGAGTCCCTACGAGCAGTACTTC. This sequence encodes CASSPRQGSPYEQYF.

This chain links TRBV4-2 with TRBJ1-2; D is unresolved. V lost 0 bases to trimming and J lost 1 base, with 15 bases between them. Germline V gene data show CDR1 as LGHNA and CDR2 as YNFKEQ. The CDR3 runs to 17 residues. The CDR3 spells CASSQDGRGFRNYGYTF. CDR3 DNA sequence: TGTGCCAGCAGCCAAGATGGTCGGGGTTTTCGTAACTATGGCTACACCTTC.

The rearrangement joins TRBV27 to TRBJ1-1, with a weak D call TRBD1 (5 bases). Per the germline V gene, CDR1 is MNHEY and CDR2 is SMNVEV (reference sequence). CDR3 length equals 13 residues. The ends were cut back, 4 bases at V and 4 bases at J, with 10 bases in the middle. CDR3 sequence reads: CASSSPGGTEAFF. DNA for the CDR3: TGTGCCAGCAGTTCCCCCGGGGGCACTGAAGCTTTCTTT.

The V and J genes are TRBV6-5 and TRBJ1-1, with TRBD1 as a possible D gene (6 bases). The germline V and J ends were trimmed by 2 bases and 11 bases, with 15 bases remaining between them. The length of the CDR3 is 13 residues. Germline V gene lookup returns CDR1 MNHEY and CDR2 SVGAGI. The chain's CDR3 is CASSYGTYGVAFF. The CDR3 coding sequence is TGTGCCAGCAGTTACGGGACATACGGTGTGGCTTTCTTT.

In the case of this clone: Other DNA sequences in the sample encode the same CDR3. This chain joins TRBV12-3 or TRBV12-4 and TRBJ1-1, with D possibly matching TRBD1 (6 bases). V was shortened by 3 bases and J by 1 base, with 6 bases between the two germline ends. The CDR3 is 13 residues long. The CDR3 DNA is TGTGCCAGCAGTTTGGGGGCGAACACTGAAGCTTTCTTT. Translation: CASSLGANTEAFF.

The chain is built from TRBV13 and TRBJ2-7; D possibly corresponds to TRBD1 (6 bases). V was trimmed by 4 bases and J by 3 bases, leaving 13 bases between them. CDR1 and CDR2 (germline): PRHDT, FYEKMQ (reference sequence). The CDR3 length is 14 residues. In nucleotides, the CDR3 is TGTGCCAGCAGCTCCCGGACAGACAGCTACGAGCAGTACTTC. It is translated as CASSSRTDSYEQYF.

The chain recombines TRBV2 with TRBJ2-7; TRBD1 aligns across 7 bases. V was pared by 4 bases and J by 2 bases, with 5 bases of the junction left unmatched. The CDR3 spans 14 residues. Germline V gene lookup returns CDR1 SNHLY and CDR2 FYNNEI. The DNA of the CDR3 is TGTGCCAGCAGTGTGGGACAGCATGCCTACGAGCAGTACTTC. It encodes CASSVGQHAYEQYF. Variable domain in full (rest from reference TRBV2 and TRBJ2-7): EPEVTQTPSHQVTQMGQEVILRCVPISNHLYFYWYRQILGQKVEFLVSFYNNEISEKSEIFDDQFSVERPDGSNFTLKIRSTKLEDSAMYFCASSVGQHAYEQYFGPGTRLTVT.

Here the CDR3 reads CASSLEGGVPYEQYF. The CDR3 DNA reads as TGTGCCAGCAGCTTGGAGGGGGGGGTCCCCTACGAGCAGTACTTC. The rearrangement links TRBV5-6 to TRBJ2-7; perhaps TRBD2 as D (7 bases). Trimming left V 0 bases short and J 2 bases short, with 12 bases between. The CDR3 contains 15 residues. The V gene's germline CDR1 is SGHDT and CDR2 YYEEEE.

Here the CDR3 DNA reads TGTGCCAGCAGCTCCGGGACAGGAAGCTCTGGGGCCAACGTCCTGACTTTC. Amino acid sequence: CASSSGTGSSGANVLTF. The chain uses TRBV5-4 and TRBJ2-6; the match to TRBD1 covers 8 bases. The CDR3 has 17 amino acids. The junction had 5 bases not matched to a gene; V was cut back by 3 bases and J by 0 bases. Germline V gene lookup returns CDR1 SGHNT and CDR2 YYREEE (reference sequence).

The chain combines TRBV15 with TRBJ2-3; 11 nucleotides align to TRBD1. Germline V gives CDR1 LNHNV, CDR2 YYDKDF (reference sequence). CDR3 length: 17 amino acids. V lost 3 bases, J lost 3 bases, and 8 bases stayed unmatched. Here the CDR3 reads CATSSSGQGARTDTQYF. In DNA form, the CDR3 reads TGTGCCACCAGCAGCTCAGGACAGGGGGCTCGGACAGATACGCAGTATTTT.